These T cell receptor beta chains were read from a single sample in a study of vaccination and CD4 T cells after COVID-19. From the PCR reads, TCRdb called clonotypes with MiXCR, one entry per CDR3 protein. This sample yields around 15,000 distinct CDR3 sequences, of which about half are seen a single time; around 14% belongs to the top ten. No antigen has been assigned to these receptors. Sequenced: CD4+ T cells from blood, cultured in vitro. All receptors come from a human donor who had recovered from COVID-19. Both conserved end residues are part of each CDR3. The order of the fields is clone size, J gene, D gene, V gene, CDR3 DNA, CDR3 protein. D genes are given only for firm matches. Some rows mark clone size as missing; the rest say once, few, many or name a class of expanded clone.

clone_size: .
j_call: TRBJ1-2
d_call: TRBD1
v_call: TRBV7-2
cdr3_nt: TGTGCCAGCAGCCGGGGCGGGACAGGGGTTACCTATGGCTACACCTTC
cdr3_aa: CASSRGGTGVTYGYTF

clone_size: few
j_call: TRBJ2-5
d_call: TRBD2
v_call: TRBV6-2/TRBV6-3
cdr3_nt: TGTGCCAGCAGATTCACTAGCGGGAGGTCAGAGACCCAGTACTTC
cdr3_aa: CASRFTSGRSETQYF

clone_size: .
j_call: TRBJ2-2
d_call: .
v_call: TRBV25-1
cdr3_nt: TGTGCCAGCAGTGAGTCCGGGGGCAAGAACACCGGGGAGCTGTTTTTT
cdr3_aa: CASSESGGKNTGELFF

clone_size: .
j_call: TRBJ1-4
d_call: .
v_call: TRBV7-9
cdr3_nt: TGTGCCAGCAGCACCGGACCAAGTACCAATGAAAAACTGTTTTTT
cdr3_aa: CASSTGPSTNEKLFF

clone_size: .
j_call: TRBJ1-2
d_call: .
v_call: TRBV6-2/TRBV6-3
cdr3_nt: TGTGCCAGCGGCACCGGGACGGAAGAGTATGGCTACACCTTC
cdr3_aa: CASGTGTEEYGYTF

clone_size: .
j_call: TRBJ1-5
d_call: TRBD1
v_call: TRBV19
cdr3_nt: TGTGCCAGTATAAACAGGGGGGCTTATAGCAATCAGCCCCAGCATTTT
cdr3_aa: CASINRGAYSNQPQHF

clone_size: few
j_call: TRBJ1-1
d_call: TRBD1
v_call: TRBV20-1
cdr3_nt: TGCAGTGCCCAGGGACAGGAGGGTGAAGCTTTCTTT
cdr3_aa: CSAQGQEGEAFF

clone_size: few
j_call: TRBJ2-7
d_call: .
v_call: TRBV18
cdr3_nt: TGTGCCAGCTCACCCGGCGCACAGGCAGTTGGGGACGAGCAGTACTTC
cdr3_aa: CASSPGAQAVGDEQYF

clone_size: .
j_call: TRBJ1-1
d_call: .
v_call: TRBV27
cdr3_nt: TGTGCCAGCAGTTTGCGGGGGGGCCGCAACACTGAAGCTTTCTTT
cdr3_aa: CASSLRGGRNTEAFF

clone_size: .
j_call: TRBJ2-1
d_call: .
v_call: TRBV5-1
cdr3_nt: TGCGCCAGCAGCTTGGGACAGGTGACGGGCAATGAGCAGTTCTTC
cdr3_aa: CASSLGQVTGNEQFF

clone_size: once
j_call: TRBJ1-4
d_call: .
v_call: TRBV15
cdr3_nt: TGTGCCACCAGCAGCGGGCGCCCAAATGAAAAACTGTTTTTT
cdr3_aa: CATSSGRPNEKLFF

clone_size: few
j_call: TRBJ1-4
d_call: .
v_call: TRBV28
cdr3_nt: TGTGCCAGCGCCAATTACGGGGAGCCTAATGAAAAACTGTTTTTT
cdr3_aa: CASANYGEPNEKLFF

clone_size: few
j_call: TRBJ2-1
d_call: TRBD2
v_call: TRBV5-4
cdr3_nt: TGTGCCAGCAGTCAATCTCTAGCGGGGGCCTACAATGAGCAGTTCTTC
cdr3_aa: CASSQSLAGAYNEQFF

clone_size: .
j_call: TRBJ2-2
d_call: .
v_call: TRBV28
cdr3_nt: TGTGCCAGCAGGGAGTCTGGGTGGAACGGGGAGCTGTTTTTT
cdr3_aa: CASRESGWNGELFF

clone_size: .
j_call: TRBJ1-1
d_call: .
v_call: TRBV29-1
cdr3_nt: TGCAGCGTTGAAGATCCGGGTGAAGCTTTCTTT
cdr3_aa: CSVEDPGEAFF

clone_size: .
j_call: TRBJ2-1
d_call: .
v_call: TRBV7-2
cdr3_nt: TGTGCCAGCAGCTTGGGGGCAGGGGAGCAGTTCTTC
cdr3_aa: CASSLGAGEQFF

clone_size: .
j_call: TRBJ2-3
d_call: TRBD2
v_call: TRBV19
cdr3_nt: TGTGCCAGTAGTATAGCCGCTAGCGGTTCAACGGATACGCAGTATTTT
cdr3_aa: CASSIAASGSTDTQYF

clone_size: few
j_call: TRBJ1-2
d_call: TRBD1
v_call: TRBV7-2
cdr3_nt: TGTGCCAGCAGCGCAACCCTGGGACAGGGGTTAAATGGCTACACCTTC
cdr3_aa: CASSATLGQGLNGYTF

clone_size: few
j_call: TRBJ1-1
d_call: .
v_call: TRBV7-3
cdr3_nt: TGTGCCAGCAGCTTGACAGGGAACACTGAAGCTTTCTTT
cdr3_aa: CASSLTGNTEAFF

clone_size: medium-sized
j_call: TRBJ1-2
d_call: TRBD1
v_call: TRBV7-9
cdr3_nt: TGTGCCAGCAGCTTAGGACAGGGGATCTATGGCTACACCTTC
cdr3_aa: CASSLGQGIYGYTF

clone_size: few
j_call: TRBJ2-1
d_call: .
v_call: TRBV7-9
cdr3_nt: TGTGCCAGCACCATCAATATAAGTGCGTTCTTC
cdr3_aa: CASTINISAFF

clone_size: .
j_call: TRBJ2-1
d_call: TRBD2
v_call: TRBV7-8
cdr3_nt: TGTGCCAGCCTCCCGCGACTAGCGGGGGGAGGCTACAATGAGCAGTTCTTC
cdr3_aa: CASLPRLAGGGYNEQFF

clone_size: .
j_call: TRBJ2-7
d_call: TRBD2
v_call: TRBV19
cdr3_nt: TGTGCCAGTAGTACCCTAGCGGGAGGGCCCTACGAGCAGTACTTC
cdr3_aa: CASSTLAGGPYEQYF

clone_size: .
j_call: TRBJ1-1
d_call: .
v_call: TRBV7-2
cdr3_nt: TGTGCCAGCAGCTTAGCCGAGGCGAACACTGAAGCTTTCTTT
cdr3_aa: CASSLAEANTEAFF

clone_size: .
j_call: TRBJ1-5
d_call: .
v_call: TRBV20-1
cdr3_nt: TGCAGTGCTCCTGACAGGCGCGGGGTTAATCAGCCCCAGCATTTT
cdr3_aa: CSAPDRRGVNQPQHF

clone_size: .
j_call: TRBJ2-3
d_call: .
v_call: TRBV6-1
cdr3_nt: TGTGCCAGCAGTGATCCCCCGCCAGATACGCAGTATTTT
cdr3_aa: CASSDPPPDTQYF

clone_size: .
j_call: TRBJ2-2
d_call: TRBD2
v_call: TRBV7-3
cdr3_nt: TGTGCCAGCAGCTTATCGACTAGCGGGGGGTCGACCGGGGAGCTGTTTTTT
cdr3_aa: CASSLSTSGGSTGELFF